A selection of T cell receptor beta chains follows, all from one sample in a study of T cell responses to AZD1222 COVID-19 vaccine. Data came from immunoSEQ multiplex PCR; TCRdb stores just in-frame clones and leaves some out. The sample includes more than 15,000 clones, roughly 83% of them seen just once. Sequencing was performed on peripheral blood, taken 28 days after the second AZD1222 dose. These receptors were collected from an adult who received the AZD1222 COVID-19 vaccine. The CDR3 runs from the conserved cysteine through the conserved F or W. Fields, in order: V gene, D gene, clone size, J gene, CDR3 protein, CDR3 DNA. The D gene is left open where the match is weak. Clone size is stated in some rows and not others, as once, few, many or a class when expanded.

V gene: TRBV5-1; D gene: -; clone size: -; J gene: TRBJ2-1; CDR3 protein: CASSLGETYNEQFF; CDR3 DNA: TGCGCCAGCAGTCTAGGGGAAACCTACAATGAGCAGTTCTTC
V gene: TRBV2; D gene: TRBD1; clone size: -; J gene: TRBJ1-4; CDR3 protein: CASSEDRGLEEKLFF; CDR3 DNA: TGTGCCAGCAGTGAAGACAGGGGGCTAGAAGAAAAACTGTTTTTT
V gene: TRBV10-3; D gene: -; clone size: few; J gene: TRBJ1-3; CDR3 protein: CAISDPHSTGRFAGNTIYF; CDR3 DNA: TGTGCCATCAGTGACCCCCACAGTACAGGGCGCTTTGCTGGAAACACCATATATTTT
V gene: TRBV5-4; D gene: -; clone size: -; J gene: TRBJ2-7; CDR3 protein: CASSLGGGYEQYF; CDR3 DNA: TGTGCCAGCAGCTTGGGGGGCGGATACGAGCAGTACTTC
V gene: TRBV30; D gene: TRBD2; clone size: -; J gene: TRBJ2-7; CDR3 protein: CAWSVVGRAVDEQYF; CDR3 DNA: TGTGCCTGGAGTGTGGTCGGGAGGGCCGTGGACGAGCAGTACTTC
V gene: TRBV9; D gene: TRBD2; clone size: -; J gene: TRBJ2-7; CDR3 protein: CASSKLAGTYEQYF; CDR3 DNA: TGTGCCAGCAGTAAACTAGCGGGAACCTACGAGCAGTACTTC
V gene: TRBV19; D gene: -; clone size: -; J gene: TRBJ1-1; CDR3 protein: CASSGREARTEAFF; CDR3 DNA: TGTGCCAGTAGTGGCAGGGAGGCGCGCACTGAAGCTTTCTTT
V gene: TRBV7-2; D gene: TRBD2; clone size: -; J gene: TRBJ2-7; CDR3 protein: CASSLAGHRGLAVILFSYEQYF; CDR3 DNA: TGTGCCAGCAGCTTAGCTGGACATCGGGGACTAGCCGTAATACTATTCTCCTACGAGCAGTACTTC
V gene: TRBV6-1; D gene: TRBD1; clone size: -; J gene: TRBJ2-3; CDR3 protein: CASSKVTGSGTDTQYF; CDR3 DNA: TGTGCCAGCAGTAAAGTGACAGGGTCGGGTACAGATACGCAGTATTTT
V gene: TRBV18; D gene: TRBD1; clone size: -; J gene: TRBJ1-5; CDR3 protein: CASSLGQGAPYSNQPQHF; CDR3 DNA: TGTGCCAGCTCACTCGGACAGGGGGCTCCGTATAGCAATCAGCCCCAGCATTTT
V gene: TRBV7-6; D gene: TRBD1; clone size: -; J gene: TRBJ1-3; CDR3 protein: CASSAVGQGADTIYF; CDR3 DNA: TGTGCCAGCAGCGCGGTCGGACAGGGGGCTGACACCATATATTTT
V gene: TRBV29-1; D gene: -; clone size: -; J gene: TRBJ1-2; CDR3 protein: CSVEASPDKIWGYTF; CDR3 DNA: TGCAGCGTTGAAGCATCCCCCGATAAAATTTGGGGCTACACCTTC
V gene: TRBV30; D gene: -; clone size: once; J gene: TRBJ2-2; CDR3 protein: CAWKRGNTGELFF; CDR3 DNA: TGTGCCTGGAAAAGAGGGAACACCGGGGAGCTGTTTTTT
V gene: TRBV7-2; D gene: -; clone size: -; J gene: TRBJ1-6; CDR3 protein: CASSLIRGESPLHF; CDR3 DNA: TGTGCCAGCAGCTTAATTCGGGGAGAATCACCCCTCCACTTT
V gene: TRBV19; D gene: -; clone size: -; J gene: TRBJ1-2; CDR3 protein: CASSISGRGVYGYTF; CDR3 DNA: TGTGCCAGTAGTATAAGCGGCAGGGGTGTCTATGGCTACACCTTC
V gene: TRBV7-2; D gene: -; clone size: once; J gene: TRBJ2-5; CDR3 protein: CASSPLSETQYF; CDR3 DNA: TGTGCCAGCAGCCCCCTCTCAGAGACCCAGTACTTC
V gene: TRBV6-2/TRBV6-3; D gene: TRBD2; clone size: -; J gene: TRBJ2-3; CDR3 protein: CASSYGRATDTQYF; CDR3 DNA: TGTGCCAGCAGTTACGGGAGGGCCACAGATACGCAGTATTTT
V gene: TRBV10-2; D gene: -; clone size: -; J gene: TRBJ2-2; CDR3 protein: CASSENPGELFF; CDR3 DNA: TGCGCCAGCAGTGAGAATCCCGGGGAGCTGTTTTTT
V gene: TRBV4-1; D gene: -; clone size: -; J gene: TRBJ2-2; CDR3 protein: CASSQGNLNTGELFF; CDR3 DNA: TGCGCCAGCAGCCAAGGCAACTTGAACACCGGGGAGCTGTTTTTT
V gene: TRBV7-2; D gene: TRBD1; clone size: -; J gene: TRBJ1-2; CDR3 protein: CASSSTGVSGYGYTF; CDR3 DNA: TGTGCCAGCAGCTCGACAGGGGTATCTGGCTATGGCTACACCTTC
V gene: TRBV5-1; D gene: TRBD1; clone size: once; J gene: TRBJ2-7; CDR3 protein: CASRDSYEQYF; CDR3 DNA: TGCGCCAGCCGGGACAGCTACGAGCAGTACTTC
V gene: TRBV30; D gene: -; clone size: -; J gene: TRBJ2-4; CDR3 protein: CASSVEAKNIQYF; CDR3 DNA: TGTGCCTCTTCCGTGGAAGCCAAAAACATTCAGTACTTC
V gene: TRBV12-3/TRBV12-4; D gene: -; clone size: -; J gene: TRBJ1-4; CDR3 protein: CASSLDGEKLFF; CDR3 DNA: TGTGCCAGCAGTTTAGATGGAGAAAAACTGTTTTTT
V gene: TRBV5-4; D gene: -; clone size: -; J gene: TRBJ2-5; CDR3 protein: CASSAGQQETQYF; CDR3 DNA: TGTGCCAGCAGCGCGGGACAACAAGAGACCCAGTACTTC
V gene: TRBV9; D gene: TRBD2; clone size: few; J gene: TRBJ2-1; CDR3 protein: CASSVDHPGTRSYNEQFF; CDR3 DNA: TGTGCCAGCAGCGTAGACCACCCCGGGACTAGGTCCTACAATGAGCAGTTCTTC
V gene: TRBV5-1; D gene: TRBD2; clone size: few; J gene: TRBJ2-1; CDR3 protein: CASGVLADNNEQFF; CDR3 DNA: TGCGCCAGCGGAGTCCTAGCGGATAACAATGAGCAGTTCTTC
V gene: TRBV5-4; D gene: TRBD2; clone size: once; J gene: TRBJ2-3; CDR3 protein: CASEKTSGSGTDTQYF; CDR3 DNA: TGTGCCAGCGAAAAGACTAGCGGGAGTGGCACAGATACGCAGTATTTT
V gene: TRBV7-2; D gene: -; clone size: -; J gene: TRBJ1-6; CDR3 protein: CASSLRAVNSPLHF; CDR3 DNA: TGTGCCAGCAGCTTACGAGCAGTTAATTCACCCCTCCACTTT
V gene: TRBV7-8; D gene: -; clone size: -; J gene: TRBJ1-1; CDR3 protein: CASSPRLNTEAFF; CDR3 DNA: TGTGCCAGCAGCCCCAGGTTGAACACTGAAGCTTTCTTT
V gene: TRBV10-1; D gene: -; clone size: -; J gene: TRBJ1-6; CDR3 protein: CASSVRAPLHF; CDR3 DNA: TGCGCCAGCAGTGTTCGAGCACCCCTCCACTTT
V gene: TRBV19; D gene: TRBD2; clone size: -; J gene: TRBJ2-1; CDR3 protein: CASSIEGGSTYNEQFF; CDR3 DNA: TGTGCCAGTAGTATTGAAGGCGGGAGCACCTACAATGAGCAGTTCTTC
V gene: TRBV7-2; D gene: -; clone size: -; J gene: TRBJ2-4; CDR3 protein: CASSSDDGSQYF; CDR3 DNA: TGTGCCAGCAGCTCAGACGACGGTTCTCAGTACTTC
V gene: TRBV5-6; D gene: TRBD2; clone size: -; J gene: TRBJ2-3; CDR3 protein: CASSFPLAGGHTDTQYF; CDR3 DNA: TGTGCCAGCAGCTTTCCCCTAGCGGGAGGCCACACAGATACGCAGTATTTT
V gene: TRBV28; D gene: TRBD1; clone size: -; J gene: TRBJ1-1; CDR3 protein: CASSLWTGVRNTEAFF; CDR3 DNA: TGTGCCAGCAGTTTATGGACAGGGGTCAGGAACACTGAAGCTTTCTTT
V gene: TRBV19; D gene: -; clone size: -; J gene: TRBJ1-1; CDR3 protein: CASSIGRTEAFF; CDR3 DNA: TGTGCCAGTAGTATAGGGCGCACTGAAGCTTTCTTT
V gene: TRBV11-2; D gene: TRBD2; clone size: -; J gene: TRBJ2-1; CDR3 protein: CASSPGTSGYNEQFF; CDR3 DNA: TGTGCCAGCAGCCCAGGGACTAGCGGATACAATGAGCAGTTCTTC
V gene: TRBV5-4; D gene: TRBD1; clone size: few; J gene: TRBJ1-2; CDR3 protein: CASSLGTGNYGYTF; CDR3 DNA: TGTGCCAGCAGTCTAGGGACAGGGAACTATGGCTACACCTTC
V gene: TRBV28; D gene: -; clone size: -; J gene: TRBJ2-7; CDR3 protein: CASSPPSSASYEQYF; CDR3 DNA: TGTGCCAGCAGTCCTCCTAGTAGCGCCTCCTACGAGCAGTACTTC
V gene: TRBV5-1; D gene: TRBD2; clone size: -; J gene: TRBJ2-2; CDR3 protein: CASSLVVAGGSGELFF; CDR3 DNA: TGCGCCAGCAGCTTGGTCGTCGCGGGAGGTTCCGGGGAGCTGTTTTTT
V gene: TRBV2; D gene: TRBD2; clone size: -; J gene: TRBJ2-7; CDR3 protein: CASSFSLSGSSYEQYF; CDR3 DNA: TGTGCCAGCAGTTTTTCCCTTAGCGGGAGCTCCTACGAGCAGTACTTC
V gene: TRBV27; D gene: TRBD1; clone size: -; J gene: TRBJ1-1; CDR3 protein: CASSPGQGIGNTEAFF; CDR3 DNA: TGTGCCAGCTCACCAGGACAGGGGATTGGGAACACTGAAGCTTTCTTT
V gene: TRBV6-5; D gene: -; clone size: once; J gene: TRBJ2-4; CDR3 protein: CASSPDEFQDIQYF; CDR3 DNA: TGTGCCAGCAGTCCGGATGAGTTTCAGGACATTCAGTACTTC
V gene: TRBV24-1; D gene: -; clone size: -; J gene: TRBJ1-2; CDR3 protein: CATSDRDNYGYTF; CDR3 DNA: TGTGCCACCAGTGACCGGGATAACTATGGCTACACCTTC